The 11 T cell receptor beta chains in this list originate from one sample, sequenced in a study of blood T cell repertoires in COVID-19. Here immunoSEQ multiplex PCR was the method, and the copy in TCRdb shows in-frame clones only, minus some. The sample includes over 85,000 clones, 87% of them seen just once. Sequenced material: peripheral blood. All receptors come from a man aged 45-60 years with active COVID-19.

V is TRBV25-1 and J is TRBJ2-7, with D maybe TRBD1 (6 bases). Germline CDR1 reads MGHDK; CDR2 reads SYGVNS. This CDR3 has 13 amino acids. V shed 3 bases and J shed 5 bases, with 11 bases lying between them. The CDR3 loop reads CASSDYRVHEQYF. The CDR3 bases are TGTGCCAGCAGTGACTACAGGGTCCACGAGCAGTACTTC.

The chain couples TRBV4-3 to TRBJ1-2, with D tentatively TRBD1 (6 bases). The CDR3 runs 15 residues. Trimming took 1 base from V and 4 from J, leaving 13 bases between them. Germline values: CDR1 LGHNA, CDR2 YSLEER. CDR3 coding DNA: TGCGCCAGCAGCCAAGGCAGGGGTATAAGCTATGGCTACACCTTC. It yields the protein CASSQGRGISYGYTF.

V and J are TRBV2 and TRBJ2-7, with 11 bases that match TRBD1. Germline CDR1 reads SNHLY; CDR2 reads FYNNEI. This CDR3 spans 14 amino acids. The ends lost 7 bases at V and 4 bases at J; junction bases unmatched: 6. The CDR3 protein is CASTRDRGMYEQYF. The CDR3 region has the DNA TGTGCCAGCACCCGGGACAGGGGGATGTACGAGCAGTACTTC.

This clone was recorded once. The V call is TRBV7-2, the J call TRBJ1-1; 7 bases are a match to TRBD1. The CDR3 has 15 residues. V gave up 7 bases and J gave up 5 bases; unmatched junction bases: 13. CDR1 and CDR2 (germline): SGHTA, FQGNSA. The CDR3 here is CASNRDSGAKTEAFF. The CDR3 DNA is TGTGCCAGCAACCGGGACAGTGGGGCGAAAACTGAAGCTTTCTTT. The complete variable domain, with remaining parts taken from reference TRBV7-2 and TRBJ1-1, reads GAGVSQSPSNKVTEKGKDVELRCDPISGHTALYWYRQSLGQGLEFLIYFQGNSAPDKSGLPSDRFSAERTGGSVSTLTIQRTQQEDSAVYLCASNRDSGAKTEAFFGQGTRLTVV.

The rearrangement links TRBV5-4 to TRBJ2-3; possible D gene TRBD1, 5 bases. Looked up from germline, CDR1 is SGHNT and CDR2 is YYREEE (reference sequence). V gave up 4 bases and J gave up 3 bases, with 15 bases separating them. CDR3 size: 15 residues. The CDR3 is CASSPTRVGTDTQYF. As DNA, the CDR3 is TGTGCCAGCAGCCCGACCAGGGTCGGAACAGATACGCAGTATTTT.

This chain joins TRBV7-2 and TRBJ1-2, with D possibly being TRBD1 (6 bases). The CDR3 covers 14 residues. Between the trimmed V and J ends, which lost 3 bases and 4 bases, there was a span of 12 bases. Germline lookup yields CDR1 SGHTA and CDR2 FQGNSA. CDR3: CASSFRQDPYGYTF. As DNA, the CDR3 is TGTGCCAGCAGCTTCAGACAGGACCCCTATGGCTACACCTTC.

The chain combines TRBV6-2 or TRBV6-3 with TRBJ1-6; D may be TRBD1 (5 bases). This CDR3 spans 15 amino acids. The V and J ends lost 3 bases and 10 bases respectively, with 16 bases between them. The germline V gene has CDR1 MNHEY and CDR2 SVGEGT. The CDR3 DNA follows: TGTGCCAGCAGTTATGAGAAGGGGTATAGGTCACCCCTCCACTTT. As protein: CASSYEKGYRSPLHF.

The chain joins TRBV7-2 to TRBJ2-1; 10 nucleotides line up with TRBD2. With 2 bases clipped from V and 0 bases from J, the junction kept 4 bases outside the gene matches. The CDR3 has 17 residues. Germline V gene data show CDR1 as SGHTA and CDR2 as FQGNSA. Here the CDR3 reads CASSLNLAGASYNEQFF. CDR3 coding DNA: TGTGCCAGCAGCTTAAATCTAGCGGGGGCCTCCTACAATGAGCAGTTCTTC.

This chain joins TRBV6-5 and TRBJ2-7; D gene unclear. V gave up 6 bases and J gave up 9 bases, with 15 bases separating them. Germline CDR1 and CDR2: MNHEY and SVGAGI. This CDR3 region has 12 residues. CDR3: CASRDTVVGQYF. DNA for the CDR3: TGTGCCAGCAGAGACACTGTAGTTGGGCAGTACTTC.

This sequence joins TRBV7-9 and TRBJ1-2; no definite D call. Trimming cost V 10 bases and J 8 bases, with 8 bases left between them. Germline V gene lookup returns CDR1 SEHNR and CDR2 FQNEAQ (reference sequence). The CDR3 sequence is 9 residues long. Here the CDR3 DNA reads TGTGCCACCGGAGGGGGCTACACCTTC. This translates into CATGGGYTF.

The J gene is TRBJ2-7, the V gene TRBV11-1, with D hard to call. V lost 1 base, J lost 3 bases, and 7 bases lay in between. The length of the CDR3 is 13 residues. From germline, CDR1 is SGHAT and CDR2 FQDESV (reference sequence). CDR3 sequence reads: CASSLDFSYEQYF. The CDR3 region has the DNA TGTGCCAGCAGCTTAGATTTCAGCTACGAGCAGTACTTC.